Listed here are 22 T cell receptor beta chains from one sample, sequenced in a study of tissue T cells after allogeneic stem cell transplantation. TCRdb's copy holds only in-frame clones and misses some; the assay was immunoSEQ multiplex PCR. The table has about 26,000 clones, less than 95% seen once. The material was blood, obtained before transplantation. The source is a male donor at least 60 years old who later had graft-versus-host disease after an allogeneic stem cell transplant.

The rearrangement uses TRBV11-2 and TRBJ2-3, with 8 bases matching TRBD1. J lost 3 bases, V lost 2 bases, and 1 base had no gene match. The CDR3 runs to 14 residues. Germline loops: CDR1 SGHAT, CDR2 FQNNGV. The CDR3 coding sequence is TGTGCCAGCAGCTTACACAGGGGGACAGATACGCAGTATTTT. Residues: CASSLHRGTDTQYF.

This clone was found once. The J gene is TRBJ1-1, the V gene TRBV7-2, with 9 bases matching TRBD1. Per germline, CDR1 SGHTA and CDR2 FQGNSA. Trimming at V came to 4 bases and at J to 0 bases, leaving 9 bases not matched to a gene. The CDR3 is 17 residues long. CDR3 loop: CASSWGTGLNLNTEAFF. The CDR3 coding sequence is TGTGCCAGCAGCTGGGGGACAGGGCTTAATTTGAACACTGAAGCTTTCTTT.

The CDR3 spells CASSGPGLAGGTQYF. CDR3 nucleotides: TGTGCCAGCAGCGGGCCGGGACTAGCGGGGGGAACCCAGTACTTC. The genes are TRBV7-6 and TRBJ2-5; TRBD2 matches 15 bases. CDR1 and CDR2 (germline): SGHVS, FNYEAQ. The CDR3 length is 15 residues. The J segment lost 8 bases and the V segment lost 5 bases, leaving 6 bases of the junction unmatched.

This clone was observed a single time. The V gene is TRBV9, the J gene TRBJ2-1; D may be TRBD2 (6 bases). The CDR3 contains 15 residues. Trimming shortened V by 1 base and J by 0 bases, and 8 bases separated the two germline ends. Germline V gives CDR1 SGDLS, CDR2 YYNGEE. The CDR3 DNA sequence: TGTGCCAGCAGCGTAACGGGAGACTCCTACAATGAGCAGTTCTTC. The encoded protein is CASSVTGDSYNEQFF. Full variable domain (missing parts from reference TRBV9 and TRBJ2-1): DSGVTQTPKHLITATGQRVTLRCSPRSGDLSVYWYQQSLDQGLQFLIQYYNGEERAKGNILERFSAQQFPDLHSELNLSSLELGDSALYFCASSVTGDSYNEQFFGPGTRLTVL.

V and J are TRBV11-2 and TRBJ1-1; D is unclear. V was clipped by 3 bases and J by 5 bases, with 10 bases between them. The germline gives CDR1 SGHAT, CDR2 FQNNGV. The CDR3 sequence is 13 residues long. CDR3 residues: CASSLGGRTEAFF. Written as DNA, the CDR3 is TGTGCCAGCAGCTTGGGAGGTAGGACTGAAGCTTTCTTT.

V usage is TRBV6-1 and J usage is TRBJ2-5; the D is unclear. Germline values: CDR1 MNHNS, CDR2 SASEGT. The CDR3 spans 14 residues. Trimming removed 3 bases at V and 5 bases at J, with 13 bases between. CDR3 amino acids: CASSELNRQETQYF. Written as DNA, the CDR3 is TGTGCCAGCAGTGAGCTAAACCGTCAGGAGACCCAGTACTTC.

This rearrangement joins TRBV5-1 to TRBJ2-6, with D perhaps TRBD2 (5 bases). The CDR3 has 18 residues. Trimming took 2 bases from V and 0 from J, leaving 15 bases between them. From germline, CDR1 is SGHRS and CDR2 YFSETQ. CDR3 bases: TGCGCCAGCAGCTTCAGCCCCCTTGGAGGCTCTGGGGCCAACGTCCTGACTTTC. Its translation: CASSFSPLGGSGANVLTF.

The rearrangement joins TRBV5-1 to TRBJ1-2, with a tentative D call TRBD1 (6 bases). The CDR3 contains 13 residues. With 2 bases removed from V and 6 bases from J, the gap between germline ends came to 11 bases. Germline CDR1 reads SGHRS; CDR2 reads YFSETQ. The CDR3 region is CASSLQGNDGYTF. CDR3 bases: TGCGCCAGCAGCTTACAGGGAAACGATGGCTACACCTTC.

Sample share makes this clone medium-sized (0.01 to 0.1%). The CDR3 is CASSFSFLLNYGYTF. CDR3 sequence (DNA): TGTGCCAGCAGTTTTTCTTTTCTCCTTAACTATGGCTACACCTTC. This chain joins TRBV28 and TRBJ1-2; D is unresolved. CDR3 length: 15 amino acids. Trimming took off 3 bases at V and 1 base at J, with 12 bases between the two ends. The germline V gene encodes CDR1 MDHEN and CDR2 SYDVKM.

This chain joins TRBV5-1 and TRBJ1-3; tentative D call: TRBD1 (5 bases). This CDR3 is built from 17 residues. CDR1 SGHRS and CDR2 YFSETQ come from the germline V gene. V lost 3 bases and J lost 1, with 17 bases in between. CDR3 protein: CASSSLRGGSSGNTIYF. The CDR3 coding sequence is TGCGCCAGCAGCTCTCTCCGGGGCGGATCTTCTGGAAACACCATATATTTT.

J is TRBJ2-3 and V is TRBV7-2, with 7 nucleotides matching TRBD2. Unmatched junction bases numbered 9, after V lost 2 bases and J lost 4 bases. The CDR3 has 16 residues. Germline values: CDR1 SGHTA, CDR2 FQGNSA. CDR3 DNA: TGTGCCAGCAGCTTACTGTTGGTCGGGGGGTCAGATACGCAGTATTTT. Protein product: CASSLLLVGGSDTQYF.

This rearrangement joins TRBV2 to TRBJ2-7, with D unclear. This CDR3 has 12 amino acids. Trimming took off 5 bases at V and 3 bases at J, with 8 bases between the two ends. Germline V gene data show CDR1 as SNHLY and CDR2 as FYNNEI. As DNA, the CDR3 is TGTGCCAGCAGTCTACATGGCTACGAGCAGTACTTC. Amino acids: CASSLHGYEQYF. Together with reference TRBV2 and TRBJ2-7, the CDR3 gives the full variable domain: EPEVTQTPSHQVTQMGQEVILRCVPISNHLYFYWYRQILGQKVEFLVSFYNNEISEKSEIFDDQFSVERPDGSNFTLKIRSTKLEDSAMYFCASSLHGYEQYFGPGTRLTVT.

This sequence joins TRBV29-1 and TRBJ2-7, with D unclear. The V gene's germline CDR1 is SQVTM and CDR2 ANQGSEA. Trimming stripped 7 bases from V and 0 bases from J, with 7 bases between. This CDR3 comprises 11 residues. The CDR3 spells CSARSSYEQYF. The DNA for the CDR3 is TGCAGCGCTCGGAGCTCCTACGAGCAGTACTTC.

The rearrangement joins TRBV3-1 (or the pseudogene TRBV3-2) to TRBJ1-6; TRBD1 agrees at 7 bases. Losses at the gene ends were 4 bases for V and 8 bases for J; bases not matched to a gene: 5. The CDR3 has 14 residues. The germline V gene has CDR1 LGHDT and CDR2 YNNKEL (reference sequence). CDR3 nucleotide sequence: TGTGCCAGCAGCCCCGGACAGGAATATTCACCCCTCCACTTT. This gives the protein CASSPGQEYSPLHF.

The sample holds one count of this clone. CDR3 nucleotides: TGTGCCAGCAGCTTTACGTGGACTGAAGCTTTCTTT. It encodes CASSFTWTEAFF. The chain recombines TRBV7-2 with TRBJ1-1; D is undetermined. CDR1 is SGHTA and CDR2 is FQGNSA in the germline V gene. The CDR3 is 12 residues long. Trimming cost V 3 bases and J 5 bases, with 7 bases left between them. Full variable domain (outside the CDR3, taken from reference TRBV7-2 and TRBJ1-1): GAGVSQSPSNKVTEKGKDVELRCDPISGHTALYWYRQSLGQGLEFLIYFQGNSAPDKSGLPSDRFSAERTGGSVSTLTIQRTQQEDSAVYLCASSFTWTEAFFGQGTRLTVV.

This clone was found once. This chain links TRBV12-5 with TRBJ2-1; D is unclear. Trimming left V 1 base short and J 6 bases short, with 7 bases between. Germline V gives CDR1 LGHNT, CDR2 FRNRAP. This CDR3 has 13 residues. The CDR3 loop reads CASGLGGVNEQFF. The CDR3, as DNA: TGTGCTAGTGGTTTGGGTGGGGTCAATGAGCAGTTCTTC.

V gene TRBV7-9 combines with J gene TRBJ1-4, with D possibly being TRBD1 (6 bases). Germline lookup yields CDR1 SEHNR and CDR2 FQNEAQ (reference sequence). The germline V and J ends were trimmed by 0 bases and 5 bases, with 10 bases remaining between them. The CDR3 has 15 residues. CDR3 residues: CASSLAQGTNEKLFF. In DNA form, the CDR3 reads TGTGCCAGCAGCTTAGCGCAGGGGACGAATGAAAAACTGTTTTTT. Full variable domain (remainder filled in from reference TRBV7-9 and TRBJ1-4): DTGVSQNPRHKITKRGQNVTFRCDPISEHNRLYWYRQTLGQGPEFLTYFQNEAQLEKSRLLSDRFSAERPKGSFSTLEIQRTEQGDSAMYLCASSLAQGTNEKLFFGSGTQLSVL.

This CDR3 is CASSGRQVPDTQYF. The CDR3 coding sequence is TGTGCCAGCAGCGGCCGACAGGTCCCAGATACGCAGTATTTT. V usage is TRBV9 and J usage is TRBJ2-3; TRBD1 is a possible D gene (6 bases). The CDR3 loop spans 14 amino acids. The V gene lost 3 bases and the J gene lost 4 bases, with 12 bases spanning the gap. Germline V CDR1 and CDR2: SGDLS, YYNGEE.

This clone was detected a few times. The rearrangement links TRBV2 to TRBJ1-5, with D unresolved. This CDR3 spans 13 amino acids. CDR1 is SNHLY, CDR2 FYNNEI, per germline. V was pared by 7 bases and J by 4 bases, with 11 bases between. The CDR3, as DNA: TGTGCCAGCATTCATCAGGCTAATCAGCCCCAGCATTTT. As protein: CASIHQANQPQHF.

The chain links TRBV6-5 to TRBJ1-2; weak D call: TRBD1 (5 bases). CDR3 size: 13 residues. Germline assignment: CDR1 MNHEY and CDR2 SVGAGI. Between the trimmed V and J ends, which lost 6 bases and 2 bases, there was a span of 10 bases. The CDR3 bases are TGTGCCAGCAGCCTGACAGAAAACTATGGCTACACCTTC. It translates to CASSLTENYGYTF.

The gene calls are TRBV19 and TRBJ2-3; TRBD2 aligns across 8 bases. This CDR3 has 13 amino acids. CDR1 and CDR2 from the germline V gene are LNHDA and SQIVND (reference sequence). J gave up 7 bases and V 8 bases, and 8 bases lay outside the gene matches. The CDR3 loop reads CASGAGGLNTQYF. The CDR3 bases are TGTGCCAGTGGTGCGGGGGGCCTTAATACGCAGTATTTT. Combining the CDR3 with reference TRBV19 and TRBJ2-3 gives the whole variable domain DGGITQSPKYLFRKEGQNVTLSCEQNLNHDAMYWYRQDPGQGLRLIYYSQIVNDFQKGDIAEGYSVSREKKESFPLTVTSAQKNPTAFYLCASGAGGLNTQYFGPGTRLTVL.

V is TRBV6-6 and J is TRBJ2-7; 7 bases match TRBD2. The junction had 9 bases not matched to a gene; V was cut back by 6 bases and J by 1 base. This CDR3 is built from 15 residues. CDR1 and CDR2 (germline): MNHNY, SVGAGI (reference sequence). CDR3 nucleotides: TGTGCCAGCAGCCTCGCCAGCGGGGTTTCCTACGAGCAGTACTTC. Its protein is CASSLASGVSYEQYF.